This T cell receptor (beta chain) was observed in a study of blood T cell repertoires in COVID-19. Data came from immunoSEQ multiplex PCR; TCRdb stores just in-frame clones and leaves some out. The data show about 140,000 clones, with approximately 85% seen just once and around 2.9% held by the top ten. This clone was counted once. The J segment lost 8 bases and the V segment lost 5 bases, leaving 12 bases of the junction unmatched. The CDR3 consists of 16 residues. Per germline, CDR1 MDHEN and CDR2 SYDVKM. Sequencing was carried out using peripheral blood. This TCR derives from a middle-aged man with acute or convalescent COVID-19. This rearrangement joins TRBV28 to TRBJ1-4, with 9 bases fitting TRBD1. The CDR3 sequence is CASSRSSGQGREKLFF. CDR3 coding DNA: TGTGCCAGCAGTCGAAGCTCGGGACAGGGAAGGGAAAAACTGTTTTTT.